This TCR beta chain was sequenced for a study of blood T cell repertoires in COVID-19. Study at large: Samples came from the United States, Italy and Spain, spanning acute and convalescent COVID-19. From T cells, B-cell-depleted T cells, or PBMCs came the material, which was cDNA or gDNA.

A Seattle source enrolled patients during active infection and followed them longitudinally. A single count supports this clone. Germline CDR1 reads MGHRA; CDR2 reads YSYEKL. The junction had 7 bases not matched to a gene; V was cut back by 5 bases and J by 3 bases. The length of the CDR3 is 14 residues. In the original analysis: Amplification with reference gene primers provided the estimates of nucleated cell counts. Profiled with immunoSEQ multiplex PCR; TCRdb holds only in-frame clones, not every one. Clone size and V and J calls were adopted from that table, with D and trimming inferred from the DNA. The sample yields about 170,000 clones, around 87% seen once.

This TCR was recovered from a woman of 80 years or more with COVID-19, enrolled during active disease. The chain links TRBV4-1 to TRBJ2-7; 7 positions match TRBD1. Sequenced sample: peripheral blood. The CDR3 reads CASSEGDSNYEQYF. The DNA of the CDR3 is TGCGCCAGCAGCGAAGGGGACAGTAACTACGAGCAGTACTTC.